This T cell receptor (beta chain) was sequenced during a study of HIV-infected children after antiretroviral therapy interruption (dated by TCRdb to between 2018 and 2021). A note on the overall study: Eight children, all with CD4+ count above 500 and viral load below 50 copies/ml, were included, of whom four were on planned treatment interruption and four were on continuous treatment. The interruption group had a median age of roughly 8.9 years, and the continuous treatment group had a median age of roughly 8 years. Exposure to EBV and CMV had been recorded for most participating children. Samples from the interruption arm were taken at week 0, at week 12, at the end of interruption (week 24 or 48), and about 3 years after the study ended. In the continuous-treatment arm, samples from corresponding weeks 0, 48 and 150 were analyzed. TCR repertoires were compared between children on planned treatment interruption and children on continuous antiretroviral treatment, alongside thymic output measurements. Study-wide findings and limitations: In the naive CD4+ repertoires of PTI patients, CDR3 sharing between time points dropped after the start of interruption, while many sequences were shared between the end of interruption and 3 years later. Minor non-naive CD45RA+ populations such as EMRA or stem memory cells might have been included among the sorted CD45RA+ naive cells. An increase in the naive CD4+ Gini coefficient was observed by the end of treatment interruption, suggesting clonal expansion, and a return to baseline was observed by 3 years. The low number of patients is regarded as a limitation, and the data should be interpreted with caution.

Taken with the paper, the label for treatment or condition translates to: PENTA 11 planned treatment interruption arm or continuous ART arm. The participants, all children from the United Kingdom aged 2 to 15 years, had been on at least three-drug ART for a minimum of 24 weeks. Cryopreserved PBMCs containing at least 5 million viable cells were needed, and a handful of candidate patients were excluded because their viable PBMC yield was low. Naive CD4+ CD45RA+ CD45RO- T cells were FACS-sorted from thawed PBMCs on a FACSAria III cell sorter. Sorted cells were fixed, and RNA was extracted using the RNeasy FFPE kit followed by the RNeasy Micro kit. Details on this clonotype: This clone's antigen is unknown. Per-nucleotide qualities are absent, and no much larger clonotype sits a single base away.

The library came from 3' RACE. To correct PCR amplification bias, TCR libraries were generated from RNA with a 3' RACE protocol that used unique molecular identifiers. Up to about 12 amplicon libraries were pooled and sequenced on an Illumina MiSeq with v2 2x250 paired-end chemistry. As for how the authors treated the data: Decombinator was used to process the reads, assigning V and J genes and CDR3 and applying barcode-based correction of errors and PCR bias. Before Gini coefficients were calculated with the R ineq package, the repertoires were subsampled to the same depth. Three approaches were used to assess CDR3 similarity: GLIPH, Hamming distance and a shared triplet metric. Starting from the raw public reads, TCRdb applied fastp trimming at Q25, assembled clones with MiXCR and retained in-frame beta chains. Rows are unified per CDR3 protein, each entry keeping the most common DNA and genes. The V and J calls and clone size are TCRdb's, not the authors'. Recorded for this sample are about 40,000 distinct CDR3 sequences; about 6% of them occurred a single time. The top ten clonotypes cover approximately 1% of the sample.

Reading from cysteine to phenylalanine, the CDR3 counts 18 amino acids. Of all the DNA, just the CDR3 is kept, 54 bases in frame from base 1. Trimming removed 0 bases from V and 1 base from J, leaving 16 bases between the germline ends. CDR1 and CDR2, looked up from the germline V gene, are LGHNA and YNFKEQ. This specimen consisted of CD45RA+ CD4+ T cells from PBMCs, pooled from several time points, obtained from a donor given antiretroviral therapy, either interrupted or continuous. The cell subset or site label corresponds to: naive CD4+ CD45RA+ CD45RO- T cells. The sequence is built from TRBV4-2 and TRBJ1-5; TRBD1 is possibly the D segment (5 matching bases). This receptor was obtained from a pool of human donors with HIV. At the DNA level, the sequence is TGTGCCAGCAGCCAAGAGGGCTTGGGGGGGGTCAGCAATCAGCCCCAGCATTTT. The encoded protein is CASSQEGLGGVSNQPQHF.